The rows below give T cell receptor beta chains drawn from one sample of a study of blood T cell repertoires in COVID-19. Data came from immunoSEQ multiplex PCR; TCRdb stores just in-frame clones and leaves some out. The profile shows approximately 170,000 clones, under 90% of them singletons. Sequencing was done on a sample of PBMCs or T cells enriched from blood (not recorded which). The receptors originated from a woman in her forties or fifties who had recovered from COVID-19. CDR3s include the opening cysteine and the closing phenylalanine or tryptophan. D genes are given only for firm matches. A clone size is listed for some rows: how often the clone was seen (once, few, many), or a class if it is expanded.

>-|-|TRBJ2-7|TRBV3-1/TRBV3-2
CASSQKRETAHEQYF
TGTGCCAGCAGCCAAAAGAGGGAGACGGCCCACGAGCAGTACTTC
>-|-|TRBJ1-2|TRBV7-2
CASSRPQTDSDYGYTF
TGTGCCAGCAGCCGCCCTCAAACAGATTCCGACTATGGCTACACCTTC
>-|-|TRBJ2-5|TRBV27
CASSLSGSKETQYF
TGTGCCAGCAGTTTATCGGGGAGTAAAGAGACCCAGTACTTC
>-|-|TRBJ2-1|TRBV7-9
CASSSVHEQFF
TGTGCCAGCAGCTCCGTCCATGAGCAGTTCTTC
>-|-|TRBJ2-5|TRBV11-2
CASSLISNIQETQYF
TGTGCCAGCAGCTTAATTAGTAATATCCAAGAGACCCAGTACTTC
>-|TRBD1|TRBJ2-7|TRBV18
CASSPRTGTGAYEQYF
TGTGCCAGCTCACCACGAACCGGGACAGGGGCCTACGAGCAGTACTTC
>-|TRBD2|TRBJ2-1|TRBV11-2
CASRIAGGGNEQFF
TGTGCCAGCAGGATAGCGGGAGGAGGTAATGAGCAGTTCTTC
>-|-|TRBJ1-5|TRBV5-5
CASSLSGGWNQPQHF
TGTGCCAGCAGCTTGAGTGGGGGCTGGAATCAGCCCCAGCATTTT
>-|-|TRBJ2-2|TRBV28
CASSSPTRGSGELFF
TGTGCCAGCAGTTCCCCGACCCGAGGGAGCGGGGAGCTGTTTTTT
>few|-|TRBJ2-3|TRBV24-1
CATSDFSGTDTQYF
TGTGCCACCAGTGATTTTAGCGGCACAGATACGCAGTATTTT
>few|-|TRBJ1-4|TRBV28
CASSSPRGTNEKLFF
TGTGCCAGCAGTTCCCCTAGGGGTACTAATGAAAAACTGTTTTTT
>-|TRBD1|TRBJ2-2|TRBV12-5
CASGSSGQDAGELFF
TGTGCTAGTGGTTCCTCCGGACAGGATGCCGGGGAGCTGTTTTTT
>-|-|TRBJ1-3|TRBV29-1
CSVRGESTRNTIYF
TGCAGCGTACGAGGAGAATCCACAAGAAACACCATATATTTT
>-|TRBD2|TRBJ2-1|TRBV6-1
CASSDATSGRSHEQFF
TGTGCCAGCAGTGACGCTACTAGCGGGAGATCCCATGAGCAGTTCTTC
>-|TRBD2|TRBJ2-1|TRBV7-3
CASSSRTSGTYNEQFF
TGTGCCAGCAGCTCCAGGACTAGCGGGACATACAATGAGCAGTTCTTC
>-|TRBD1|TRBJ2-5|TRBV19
CASSYGRGETQYF
TGTGCCAGTAGTTATGGCAGGGGGGAGACCCAGTACTTC
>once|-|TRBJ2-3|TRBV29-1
CSVRRETVADTQYF
TGCAGCGTGCGCAGGGAAACAGTTGCAGATACGCAGTATTTT
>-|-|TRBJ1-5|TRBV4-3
CASSQVIGDSNQPQHF
TGCGCCAGCAGCCAAGTAATCGGGGATAGCAATCAGCCCCAGCATTTT
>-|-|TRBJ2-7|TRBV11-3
CASSPGGSYEQYF
TGTGCCAGCAGTCCGGGTGGTAGCTACGAGCAGTACTTC
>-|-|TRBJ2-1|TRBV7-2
CASSLARHYNEQFF
TGTGCCAGCAGCTTAGCCAGACACTACAATGAGCAGTTCTTC
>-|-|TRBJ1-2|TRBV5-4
CASSSPSTAGYGYTF
TGTGCCAGCAGCTCTCCTTCGACAGCCGGTTATGGCTACACCTTC
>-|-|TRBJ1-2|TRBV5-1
CASSSQPGDGYTF
TGCGCCAGCAGCTCCCAGCCTGGAGATGGCTACACCTTC
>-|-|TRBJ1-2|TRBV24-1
CATSVRTSYGYTF
TGTGCCACCAGTGTGCGGACATCCTATGGCTACACCTTC
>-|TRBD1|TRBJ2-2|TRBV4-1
CASSQGTGGNTGELFF
TGCGCCAGCAGCCAGGGGACAGGGGGGAACACCGGGGAGCTGTTTTTT
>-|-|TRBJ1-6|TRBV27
CASSLEASYSPLHF
TGTGCCAGCAGTTTGGAGGCGTCATATTCACCCCTCCACTTT
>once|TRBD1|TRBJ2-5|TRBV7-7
CASSLSSGTGSNQETQYF
TGTGCTAGCAGCTTAAGCTCCGGGACAGGGTCAAACCAAGAGACCCAGTACTTC
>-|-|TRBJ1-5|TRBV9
CASSAGPSGSNQPQHF
TGTGCCAGCAGCGCGGGTCCTTCGGGAAGCAATCAGCCCCAGCATTTT
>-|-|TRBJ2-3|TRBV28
CASSPGIPSTDTQYF
TGTGCCAGCAGTCCCGGTATTCCTAGCACAGATACGCAGTATTTT
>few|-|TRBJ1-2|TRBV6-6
CASSYKGVTAIYGYTF
TGTGCCAGCAGTTACAAGGGGGTGACAGCAATCTATGGCTACACCTTC
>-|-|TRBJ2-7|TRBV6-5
CASSQGLGGYEQYF
TGTGCCAGCAGTCAGGGACTGGGTGGTTACGAGCAGTACTTC
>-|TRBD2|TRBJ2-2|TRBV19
CASNPLAGGEETGELFF
TGTGCCAGTAATCCCCTAGCGGGAGGTGAGGAAACCGGGGAGCTGTTTTTT
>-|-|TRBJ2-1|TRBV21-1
CASSTGDRRAGPSYNEQFF
TGTGCCAGCAGCACAGGAGACCGAAGGGCGGGACCCTCCTACAATGAGCAGTTCTTC
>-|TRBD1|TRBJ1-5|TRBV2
CASSGTGLPNQPQHF
TGTGCCAGCAGCGGGACAGGGCTCCCCAATCAGCCCCAGCATTTT
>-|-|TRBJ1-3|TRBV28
CASRALDSGNTIYF
TGTGCCAGCAGGGCCCTAGACTCTGGAAACACCATATATTTT
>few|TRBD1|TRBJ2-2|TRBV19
CASSTRTGSDGELFF
TGTGCCAGTAGTACTCGGACAGGGTCAGACGGGGAGCTGTTTTTT
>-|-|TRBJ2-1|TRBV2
CASSDDFLSSYNEQFF
TGTGCCAGCAGCGATGACTTTTTGAGCTCCTACAATGAGCAGTTCTTC
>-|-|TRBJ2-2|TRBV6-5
CASRLPAGELFF
TGTGCCAGCAGGCTCCCAGCCGGGGAGCTGTTTTTT
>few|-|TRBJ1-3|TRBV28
CASRGGRASGNTIYF
TGTGCCAGCAGGGGGGGACGGGCCTCTGGAAACACCATATATTTT